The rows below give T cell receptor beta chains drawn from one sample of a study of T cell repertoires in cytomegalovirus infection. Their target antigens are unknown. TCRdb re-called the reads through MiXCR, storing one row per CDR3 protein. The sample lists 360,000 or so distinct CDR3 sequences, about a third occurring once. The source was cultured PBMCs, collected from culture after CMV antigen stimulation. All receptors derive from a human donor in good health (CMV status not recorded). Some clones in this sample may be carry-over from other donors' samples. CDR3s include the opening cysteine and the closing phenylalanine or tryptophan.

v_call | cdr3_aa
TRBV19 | CASSNEKQGARGGYTF
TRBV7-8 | CASSYDTPNTGELFF
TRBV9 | CASSSHRGLETQYF
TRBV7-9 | CASSTRLGIVVDRHNEQFF
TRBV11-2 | CASSLTAYNEQFF
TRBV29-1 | CSAGSGQETQYF
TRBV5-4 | CASSSRQGAGANVLTF
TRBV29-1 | CSVEGGASGGSTDTQYF
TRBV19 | CASSIVRGMGEGREEQFF
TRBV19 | CASSNVRDPGQETQYF
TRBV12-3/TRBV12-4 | CASSFRGRTDTQYF
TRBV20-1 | CSARVVTSVNEQFF
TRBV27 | CASSRPSSGANVLTF
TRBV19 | CASSTPGFSDTQYF
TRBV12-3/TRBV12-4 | CASCKGFGYGYTF
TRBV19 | CASSPTGASNYGYTF
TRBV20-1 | CSARDLIGGDTGELFF
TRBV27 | CASSMEQGATYEQYF
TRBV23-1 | CASSRLQGAHHKALQDGTDTQYF
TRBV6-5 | CASRPAGTGVYEQYF
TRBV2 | CASSGALADLPYNEQFF
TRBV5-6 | CASSLQRATEAFF
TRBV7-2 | CASSLDRGSDTQYF
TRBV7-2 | CASSGTGGSYNSPLHF
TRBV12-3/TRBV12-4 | CASSPGTHTEAFF
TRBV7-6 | CASSTTGGVGEKLFF
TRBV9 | CASSVSLHPGSYNEQFF
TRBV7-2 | CASSLKTTAFF
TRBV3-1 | CASSRAVSLDEQFF
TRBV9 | CASSASDRSYNEQFF
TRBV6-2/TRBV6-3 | CASSYPLELPDTQYF
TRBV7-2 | CASSLNTYEQYF
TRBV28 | CASRKGPYLGETQYF
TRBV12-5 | CASGLVVTRDRGRKQFF
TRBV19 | CASSLQGQIEAFF
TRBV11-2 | CASSPNLRAQETQYF
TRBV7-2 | CASSNPGGYEQYF
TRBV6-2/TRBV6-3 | CASSSLGGNGELFF
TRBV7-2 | CASSSRKNQPQHF
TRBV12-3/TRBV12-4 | CASMAWDSNTGELFF
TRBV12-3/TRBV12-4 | CASRSGTARVIYF
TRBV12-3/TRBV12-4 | CASTPWREMDTQYF
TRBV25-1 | CASSRTFGTDTQYF
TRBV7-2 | CASSLDPRSFNYGYTF
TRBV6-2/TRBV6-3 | CASSYPKGTGAIPKNIQYF
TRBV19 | CASSSRDRGVYGYTF
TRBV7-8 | CASTLAGGGYTDTQYF
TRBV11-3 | CASSLGQFAFF
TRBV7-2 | CASSLDRQLTGELFF
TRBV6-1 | CASSAGTGVYNEQFF
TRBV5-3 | CASSLYLTVGTDTQYF